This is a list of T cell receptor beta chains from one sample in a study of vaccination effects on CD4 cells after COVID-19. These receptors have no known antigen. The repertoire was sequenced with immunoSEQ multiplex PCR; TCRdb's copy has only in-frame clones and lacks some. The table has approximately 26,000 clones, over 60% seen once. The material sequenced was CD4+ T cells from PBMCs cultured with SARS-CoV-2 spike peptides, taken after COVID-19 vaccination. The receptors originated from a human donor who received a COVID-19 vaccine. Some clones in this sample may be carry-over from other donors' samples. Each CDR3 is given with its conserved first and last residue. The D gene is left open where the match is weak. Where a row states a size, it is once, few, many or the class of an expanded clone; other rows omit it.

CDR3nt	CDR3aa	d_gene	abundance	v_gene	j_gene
TGTGCCAGCAGCTTAGGGTTAGTCGGGGGCCCCGCAGATACGCAGTATTTT	CASSLGLVGGPADTQYF	-	few	TRBV7-3	TRBJ2-3
TGTGCCAGCAGCGAAGGACAGGGGGCTATCTATAATTCACCCCTCCACTTT	CASSEGQGAIYNSPLHF	TRBD1	-	TRBV25-1	TRBJ1-6
TGTGCCAGTAGTTCCTGGACAGACTATGGCTACACCTTC	CASSSWTDYGYTF	-	-	TRBV19	TRBJ1-2
TGTGCCACCAGTGTTGGGGCCGGGGATACGCAGTATTTT	CATSVGAGDTQYF	-	-	TRBV24-1	TRBJ2-3
TGTGCCAGCAGTGACTTTGTAGGGGGGGGTACCTACAATGAGCAGTTCTTC	CASSDFVGGGTYNEQFF	-	-	TRBV6-4	TRBJ2-1
TGTGCCAGCAGCTCAATCCGGACAGACACTGAAGCTTTCTTT	CASSSIRTDTEAFF	-	-	TRBV11-2	TRBJ1-1
TGTGCCACCAGTGATCCGCGTGGACAGGGACGGGAAAAACTGTTTTTT	CATSDPRGQGREKLFF	TRBD1	-	TRBV24-1	TRBJ1-4
TGTGCCAGCAGTTACCGGGGTGGAAGAGAGAATGAGCAGTTCTTC	CASSYRGGRENEQFF	-	-	TRBV6-5	TRBJ2-1
TGTGCCAGCAGCCCCCCGCCAGCCGCCACGGCACCCCTCCACTTT	CASSPPPAATAPLHF	-	-	TRBV3-1/TRBV3-2	TRBJ1-6
TGTGCCAGCAGCAGAGGGGGACGGGTGAACACTGAAGCTTTCTTT	CASSRGGRVNTEAFF	-	once	TRBV7-9	TRBJ1-1
TGTGCCAGCAGCCGGGGGAGGTTGGAGACCCAGTACTTC	CASSRGRLETQYF	-	-	TRBV3-1/TRBV3-2	TRBJ2-5
TGTGCCAGCCCCGAACATCCTGAGGTGGACAGGGGGCGACTACCCACAGATACGCAGTATTTT	CASPEHPEVDRGRLPTDTQYF	TRBD1	-	TRBV9	TRBJ2-3
TGTGCCAGCTCACCAAAGGACAGAGAAAGTCAGCCCCAGCATTTT	CASSPKDRESQPQHF	-	-	TRBV18	TRBJ1-5
TGCGCCAGCAGCGTGGTTTACCAAGAGACCCAGTACTTC	CASSVVYQETQYF	-	-	TRBV5-1	TRBJ2-5
TGTGCCAGCAGTTTTACAGGGTCCACAGATACGCAGTATTTT	CASSFTGSTDTQYF	-	-	TRBV27	TRBJ2-3
TGTGCCAGCCTAAGGACGGCAGGTTCGGGAGGCTACACCTTC	CASLRTAGSGGYTF	-	-	TRBV19	TRBJ1-2
TGTGCCAGCAGCCAAGTTGGGGGAAATTCACCCCTCCACTTT	CASSQVGGNSPLHF	-	few	TRBV14	TRBJ1-6
TGTGCCAGCAGACCTACAGGGGCGGCCGGGGAGCTGTTTTTT	CASRPTGAAGELFF	TRBD1	-	TRBV28	TRBJ2-2
TGCGCCAGCAGCGCCGCCAGGGAGACCAACGTCCTGACTTTC	CASSAARETNVLTF	-	-	TRBV5-1	TRBJ2-6
TGTGCCATCAGTCCGGGACAGGGTTTATCCGGGGAGCTGTTTTTT	CAISPGQGLSGELFF	TRBD1	-	TRBV10-3	TRBJ2-2
TGTGCCAGCAGCTTAATGGGACAGACGCTTCAGCCCCAGCATTTT	CASSLMGQTLQPQHF	TRBD1	-	TRBV7-8	TRBJ1-5
TGTGCCAGCAGTGGGGAGGGGGGTCAGCCCCAGCATTTT	CASSGEGGQPQHF	-	-	TRBV2	TRBJ1-5
TGTGCCAGCACAGCGGGGGGGAGGGGAGAGACCCAGTACTTC	CASTAGGRGETQYF	TRBD2	-	TRBV11-2	TRBJ2-5
TGCGCCAGCAGCTTGGAACCAGGGAACTATGGCTACACCTTC	CASSLEPGNYGYTF	-	-	TRBV5-1	TRBJ1-2
TGTGCCACCAGCAGAGATCTCGGGGTCGCTCAGCCCCAGCATTTT	CATSRDLGVAQPQHF	-	-	TRBV15	TRBJ1-5
TGCAGTGCTAGTTGGACTAGCGGGGGACTAGCCAAAAACATTCAGTACTTC	CSASWTSGGLAKNIQYF	TRBD2	-	TRBV20-1	TRBJ2-4
TGCGCCAGCAGCTTGTGGGCGGGGTCGGAGACCCAGTACTTC	CASSLWAGSETQYF	-	-	TRBV5-1	TRBJ2-5
TGTGCCAGCGCTGTGTTGTCAGGGGGTACGGATACGCAGTATTTT	CASAVLSGGTDTQYF	TRBD1	-	TRBV7-8	TRBJ2-3
TGTGCCAGTAGTTTAACCGGGACTAGCGTTCGGGAGACCCAGTACTTC	CASSLTGTSVRETQYF	TRBD2	-	TRBV19	TRBJ2-5
TGTGCCAGCAGAGCGGGGAACGGGGCCAACGTCCTGACTTTC	CASRAGNGANVLTF	TRBD2	few	TRBV6-6	TRBJ2-6
TGCGCCAGCAGCCAATGGGGGAGGAACACTGAAGCTTTCTTT	CASSQWGRNTEAFF	-	few	TRBV4-1	TRBJ1-1
TGTGCCAGCAGTTACGGGGGCCCAAGCAATCAGCCCCAGCATTTT	CASSYGGPSNQPQHF	-	few	TRBV6-2/TRBV6-3	TRBJ1-5
TGCGCCAGCAGCCCTGGGCACGGCGGTGAAAAACTGTTTTTT	CASSPGHGGEKLFF	-	-	TRBV5-1	TRBJ1-4
TGTGCCAGCAGCACCCCTAATCAGCCCCAGCATTTT	CASSTPNQPQHF	-	-	TRBV21-1	TRBJ1-5
TGTGCCAGTAGTTATATGGACAGGGTAGGTCAGCCCCAGCATTTT	CASSYMDRVGQPQHF	TRBD1	-	TRBV19	TRBJ1-5
TGTGCCAGCAGTCCCCGACAGGGGGACCCCCGGGAGCTGTTTTTT	CASSPRQGDPRELFF	TRBD1	-	TRBV6-5	TRBJ2-2
TGTGCCAGCAGCCTCAAGGGGGACAGTGGTTACGGGGAGCTGTTTTTT	CASSLKGDSGYGELFF	TRBD1	once	TRBV14	TRBJ2-2
TGTGCCAGCTCACACGGGACTCCGTTTGGGACTAGCGGCAGCTCCTACAATGAGCAGTTCTTC	CASSHGTPFGTSGSSYNEQFF	TRBD2	-	TRBV18	TRBJ2-1
TGTGCCAGCTCGGCCAGGGTAGACAGCACAGATACGCAGTATTTT	CASSARVDSTDTQYF	-	-	TRBV18	TRBJ2-3
TGTGCCAGCAGCGCCGTACAGGGACTGTTTTTT	CASSAVQGLFF	-	few	TRBV11-2	TRBJ1-4
TGTGCCAGCAGAGACCCGGTTAGTGGAAACACCATATATTTT	CASRDPVSGNTIYF	-	-	TRBV6-5	TRBJ1-3
TGTGCCACCAGTTTCAGCGGCAGCACAGATACGCAGTATTTT	CATSFSGSTDTQYF	-	-	TRBV24-1	TRBJ2-3
TGTGCCAGCAGTTCCTCTAACTATGGCTACACCTTC	CASSSSNYGYTF	-	few	TRBV28	TRBJ1-2
TGTGCCAGCACCACAGGAGGGGTGAGAGAAAAACTGTTTTTT	CASTTGGVREKLFF	-	once	TRBV27	TRBJ1-4
TGTGCCAGCAGCCTGGGCGCGTCCAACACCATATATTTT	CASSLGASNTIYF	-	medium-sized	TRBV7-2	TRBJ1-3
TGTGCCAGCAGCTTAATGGCTTCCGATACGCAGTATTTT	CASSLMASDTQYF	-	-	TRBV7-3	TRBJ2-3